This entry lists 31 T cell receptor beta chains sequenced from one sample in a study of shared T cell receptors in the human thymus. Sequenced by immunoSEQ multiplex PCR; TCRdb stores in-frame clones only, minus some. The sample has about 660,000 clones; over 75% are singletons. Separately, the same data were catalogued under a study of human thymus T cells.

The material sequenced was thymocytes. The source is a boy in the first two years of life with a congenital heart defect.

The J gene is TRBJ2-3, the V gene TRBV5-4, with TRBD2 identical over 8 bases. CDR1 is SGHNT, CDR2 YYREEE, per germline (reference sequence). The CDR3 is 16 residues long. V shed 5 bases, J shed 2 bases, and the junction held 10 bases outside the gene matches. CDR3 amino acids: CASSFRGRMNTDTQYF. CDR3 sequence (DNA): TGTGCCAGCAGTTTTCGCGGGAGGATGAACACAGATACGCAGTATTTT.

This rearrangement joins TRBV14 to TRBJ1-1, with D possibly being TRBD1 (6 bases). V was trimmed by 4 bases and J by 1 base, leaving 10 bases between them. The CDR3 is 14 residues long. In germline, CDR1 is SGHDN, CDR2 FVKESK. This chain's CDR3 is CASSPQTGNTEAFF. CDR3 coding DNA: TGTGCCAGCAGCCCCCAGACAGGGAACACTGAAGCTTTCTTT.

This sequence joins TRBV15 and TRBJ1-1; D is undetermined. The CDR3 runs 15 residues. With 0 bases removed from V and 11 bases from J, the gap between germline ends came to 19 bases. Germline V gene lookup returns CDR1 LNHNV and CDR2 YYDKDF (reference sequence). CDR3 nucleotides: TGTGCCACCAGCAGAGATCTCGGAGGAGCGGTCTGGGCTTTCTTT. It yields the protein CATSRDLGGAVWAFF.

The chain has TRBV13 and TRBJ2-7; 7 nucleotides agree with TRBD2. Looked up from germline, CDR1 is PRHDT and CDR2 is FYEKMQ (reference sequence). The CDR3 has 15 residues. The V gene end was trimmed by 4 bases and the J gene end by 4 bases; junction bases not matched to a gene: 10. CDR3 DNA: TGTGCCAGCAGCTCGACTAGCCCCCAGGTTTACGAGCAGTACTTC. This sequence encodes CASSSTSPQVYEQYF.

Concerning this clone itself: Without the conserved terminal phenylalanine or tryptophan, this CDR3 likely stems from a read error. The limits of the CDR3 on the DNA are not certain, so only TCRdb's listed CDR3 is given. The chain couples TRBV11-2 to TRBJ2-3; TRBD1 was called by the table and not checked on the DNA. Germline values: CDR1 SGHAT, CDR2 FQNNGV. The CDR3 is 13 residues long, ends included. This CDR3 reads CASSPLGDRAPHC.

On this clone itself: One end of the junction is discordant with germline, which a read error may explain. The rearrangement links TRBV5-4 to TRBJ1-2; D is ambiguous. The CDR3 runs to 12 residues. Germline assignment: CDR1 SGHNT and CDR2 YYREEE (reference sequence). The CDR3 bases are TGTGCCAGCAGCTGGACCGGGAATGGCCACACCTTC. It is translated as CASSWTGNGHTF.

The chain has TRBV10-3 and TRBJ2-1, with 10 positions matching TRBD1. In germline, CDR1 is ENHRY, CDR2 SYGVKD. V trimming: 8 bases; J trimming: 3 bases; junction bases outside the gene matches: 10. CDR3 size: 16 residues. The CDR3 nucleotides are TGTGCCATCTCACCCCCTGACAGGGGGCACTACAATGAGCAGTTCTTC. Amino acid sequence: CAISPPDRGHYNEQFF.

In DNA form, the CDR3 reads TGTGCCAGCAGCCCCGAGACCCAGAGGGATGGCTACACCTTC. This sequence encodes CASSPETQRDGYTF. The chain combines TRBV6-1 with TRBJ1-2; D unclear. The CDR3 length is 14 residues. The V and J ends lost 6 bases and 6 bases respectively, with 17 bases between them. Germline CDR1 reads MNHNS; CDR2 reads SASEGT.

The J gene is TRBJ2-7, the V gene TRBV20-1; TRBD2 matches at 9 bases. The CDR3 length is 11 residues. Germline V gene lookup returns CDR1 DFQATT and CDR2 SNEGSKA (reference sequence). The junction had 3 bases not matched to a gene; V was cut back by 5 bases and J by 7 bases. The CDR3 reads CSALTSGEQYF. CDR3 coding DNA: TGCAGTGCTCTGACTAGCGGTGAGCAGTACTTC.

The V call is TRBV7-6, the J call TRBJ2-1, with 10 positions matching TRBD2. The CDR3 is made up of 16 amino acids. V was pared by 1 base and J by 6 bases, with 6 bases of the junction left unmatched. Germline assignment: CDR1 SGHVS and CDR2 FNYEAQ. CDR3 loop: CASSLESGRASNEQFF. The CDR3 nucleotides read TGTGCCAGCAGCTTAGAAAGCGGGAGGGCCAGCAATGAGCAGTTCTTC.

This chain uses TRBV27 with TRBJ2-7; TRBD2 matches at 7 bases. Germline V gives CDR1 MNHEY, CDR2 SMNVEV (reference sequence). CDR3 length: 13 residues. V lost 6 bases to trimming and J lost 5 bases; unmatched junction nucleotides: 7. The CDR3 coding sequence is TGTGCCAGCAGACAATATGGGGGGGACGAGCAGTACTTC. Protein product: CASRQYGGDEQYF.

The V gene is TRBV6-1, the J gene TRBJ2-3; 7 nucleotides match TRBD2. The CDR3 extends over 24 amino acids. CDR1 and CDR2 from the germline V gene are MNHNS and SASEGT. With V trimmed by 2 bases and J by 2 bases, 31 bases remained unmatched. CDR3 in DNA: TGTGCCAGCAGTGAACGAGATCCCTCAAGCCTTTTTGGGAGGGCCTCCCCAGTCACAGATACGCAGTATTTT. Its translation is CASSERDPSSLFGRASPVTDTQYF.

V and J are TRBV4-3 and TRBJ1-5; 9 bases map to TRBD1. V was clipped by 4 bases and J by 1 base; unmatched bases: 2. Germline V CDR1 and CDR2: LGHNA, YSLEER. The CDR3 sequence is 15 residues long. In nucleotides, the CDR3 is TGCGCCAGCAGCCTAGGGACAGGGAGCAATCAGCCCCAGCATTTT. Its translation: CASSLGTGSNQPQHF.

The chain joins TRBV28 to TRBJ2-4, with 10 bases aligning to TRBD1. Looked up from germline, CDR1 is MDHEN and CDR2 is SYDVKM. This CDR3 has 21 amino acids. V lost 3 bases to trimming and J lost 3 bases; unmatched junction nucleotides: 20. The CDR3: CASSFTREGQGSGPHKNIQYF. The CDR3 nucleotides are TGTGCCAGCAGTTTTACGAGAGAGGGACAGGGGAGTGGGCCGCACAAAAACATTCAGTACTTC. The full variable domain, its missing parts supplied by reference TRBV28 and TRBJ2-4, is DVKVTQSSRYLVKRTGEKVFLECVQDMDHENMFWYRQDPGLGLRLIYFSYDVKMKEKGDIPEGYSVSREKKERFSLILESASTNQTSMYLCASSFTREGQGSGPHKNIQYFGAGTRLSVL.

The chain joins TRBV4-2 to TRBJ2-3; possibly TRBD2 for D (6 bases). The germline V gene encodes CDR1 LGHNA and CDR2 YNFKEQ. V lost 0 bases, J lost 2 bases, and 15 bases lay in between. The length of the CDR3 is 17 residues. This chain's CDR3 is CASSQERGTRDTDTQYF. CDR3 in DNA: TGTGCCAGCAGCCAAGAAAGAGGGACTCGTGACACAGATACGCAGTATTTT.

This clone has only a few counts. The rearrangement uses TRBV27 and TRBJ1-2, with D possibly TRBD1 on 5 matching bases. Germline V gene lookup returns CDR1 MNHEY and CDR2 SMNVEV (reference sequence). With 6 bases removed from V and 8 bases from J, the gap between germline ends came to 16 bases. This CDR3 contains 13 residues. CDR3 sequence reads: CASRMPRQLGYTF. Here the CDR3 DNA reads TGTGCCAGCAGGATGCCCCGACAGCTGGGCTACACCTTC.

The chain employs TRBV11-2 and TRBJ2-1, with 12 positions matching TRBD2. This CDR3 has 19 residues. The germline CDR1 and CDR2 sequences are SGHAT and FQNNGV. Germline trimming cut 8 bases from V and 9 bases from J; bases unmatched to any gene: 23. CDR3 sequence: CASAPTGTRLAGEDCEQFF. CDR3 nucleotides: TGTGCCAGCGCCCCGACGGGCACTCGACTAGCGGGAGAGGACTGTGAGCAGTTCTTC.

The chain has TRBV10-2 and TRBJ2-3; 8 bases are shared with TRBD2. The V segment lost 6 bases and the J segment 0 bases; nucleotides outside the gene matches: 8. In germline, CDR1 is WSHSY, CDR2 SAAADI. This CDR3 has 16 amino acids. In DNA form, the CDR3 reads TGCGCCAGCAGCGCACCTAGCGGGCACAGCACAGATACGCAGTATTTT. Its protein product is CASSAPSGHSTDTQYF.

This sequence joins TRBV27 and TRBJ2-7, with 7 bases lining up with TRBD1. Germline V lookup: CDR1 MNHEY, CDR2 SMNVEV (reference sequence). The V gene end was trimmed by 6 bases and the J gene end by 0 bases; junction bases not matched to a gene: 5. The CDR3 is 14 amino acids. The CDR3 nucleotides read TGTGCCAGCAGGGAGACAGGGTCCTCCTACGAGCAGTACTTC. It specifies CASRETGSSYEQYF.

DNA of the CDR3: TGCGCCAGCAGCCCACTTCGGGAGAGGTCCTACGAGCAGTACTTC. This sequence encodes CASSPLRERSYEQYF. The gene calls are TRBV4-3 and TRBJ2-7; tentatively, D is TRBD2 (6 bases). With 4 bases removed from V and 1 base from J, the gap between germline ends came to 14 bases. CDR1 LGHNA and CDR2 YSLEER come from the germline V gene. This CDR3 has 15 residues.

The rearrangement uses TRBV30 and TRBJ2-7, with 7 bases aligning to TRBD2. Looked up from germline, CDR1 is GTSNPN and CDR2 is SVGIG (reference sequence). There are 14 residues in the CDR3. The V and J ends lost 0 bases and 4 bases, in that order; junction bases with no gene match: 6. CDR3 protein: CAWSVHVGLYEQYF. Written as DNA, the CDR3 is TGTGCCTGGAGTGTACACGTGGGACTATACGAGCAGTACTTC.

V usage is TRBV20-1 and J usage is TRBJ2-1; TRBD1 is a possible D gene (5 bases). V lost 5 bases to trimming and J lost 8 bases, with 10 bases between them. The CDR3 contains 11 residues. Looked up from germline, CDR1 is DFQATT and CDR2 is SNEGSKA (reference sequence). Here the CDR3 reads CSAGREDEQFF. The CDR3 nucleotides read TGCAGTGCTGGCAGGGAAGATGAGCAGTTCTTC.

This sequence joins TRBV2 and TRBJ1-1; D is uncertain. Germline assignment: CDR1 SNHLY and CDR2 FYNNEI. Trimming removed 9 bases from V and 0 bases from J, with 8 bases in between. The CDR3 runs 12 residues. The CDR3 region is CARTDMNTEAFF. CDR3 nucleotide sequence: TGTGCCAGAACTGACATGAACACTGAAGCTTTCTTT.

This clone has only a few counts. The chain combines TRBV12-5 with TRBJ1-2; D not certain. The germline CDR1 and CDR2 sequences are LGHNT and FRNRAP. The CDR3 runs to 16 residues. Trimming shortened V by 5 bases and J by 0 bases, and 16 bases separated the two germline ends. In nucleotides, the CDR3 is TGTGCTAGTGGTCCCTGTGGCAGACATACTAACTATGGCTACACCTTC. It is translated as CASGPCGRHTNYGYTF.

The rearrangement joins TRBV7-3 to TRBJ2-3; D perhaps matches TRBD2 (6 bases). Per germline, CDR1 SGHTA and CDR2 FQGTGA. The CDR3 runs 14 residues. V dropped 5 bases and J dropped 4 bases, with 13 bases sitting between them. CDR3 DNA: TGTGCCAGCAGCCCCCGACGGGAGCCAGATACGCAGTATTTT. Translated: CASSPRREPDTQYF.

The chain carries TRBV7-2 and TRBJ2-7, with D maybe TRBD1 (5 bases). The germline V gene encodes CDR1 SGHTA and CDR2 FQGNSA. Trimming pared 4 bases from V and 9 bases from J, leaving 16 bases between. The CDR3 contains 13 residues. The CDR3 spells CASSSQGRGVQYF. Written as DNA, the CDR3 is TGTGCCAGCAGCTCGCAGGGAAGAGGCGTGCAGTACTTC.

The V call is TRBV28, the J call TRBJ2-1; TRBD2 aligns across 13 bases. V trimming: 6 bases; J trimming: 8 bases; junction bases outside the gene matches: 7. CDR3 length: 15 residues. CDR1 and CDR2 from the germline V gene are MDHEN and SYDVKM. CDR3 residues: CASSQTSGRMYEQFF. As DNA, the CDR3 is TGTGCCAGCAGCCAGACTAGCGGGAGGATGTATGAGCAGTTCTTC.

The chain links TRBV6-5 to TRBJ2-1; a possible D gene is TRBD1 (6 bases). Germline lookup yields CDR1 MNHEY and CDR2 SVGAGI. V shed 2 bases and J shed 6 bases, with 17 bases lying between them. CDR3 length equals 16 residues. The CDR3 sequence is CASSYTTGLIGNEQFF. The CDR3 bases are TGTGCCAGCAGTTACACCACAGGGTTAATAGGCAATGAGCAGTTCTTC.

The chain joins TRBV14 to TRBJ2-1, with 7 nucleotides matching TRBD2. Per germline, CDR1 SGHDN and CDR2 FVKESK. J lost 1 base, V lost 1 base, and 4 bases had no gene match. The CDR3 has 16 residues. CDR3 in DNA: TGTGCCAGCAGCCAAGGTTCTAGCGGTTCCTACAATGAGCAGTTCTTC. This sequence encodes CASSQGSSGSYNEQFF. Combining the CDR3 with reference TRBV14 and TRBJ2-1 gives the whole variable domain EAGVTQFPSHSVIEKGQTVTLRCDPISGHDNLYWYRRVMGKEIKFLLHFVKESKQDESGMPNNRFLAERTGGTYSTLKVQPAELEDSGVYFCASSQGSSGSYNEQFFGPGTRLTVL.

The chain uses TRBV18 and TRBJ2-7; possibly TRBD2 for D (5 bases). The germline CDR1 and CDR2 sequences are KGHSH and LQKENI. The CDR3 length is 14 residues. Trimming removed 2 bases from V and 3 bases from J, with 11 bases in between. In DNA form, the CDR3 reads TGTGCCAGCTCACCAGCGGCTCGGGGCTACGAGCAGTACTTC. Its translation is CASSPAARGYEQYF.

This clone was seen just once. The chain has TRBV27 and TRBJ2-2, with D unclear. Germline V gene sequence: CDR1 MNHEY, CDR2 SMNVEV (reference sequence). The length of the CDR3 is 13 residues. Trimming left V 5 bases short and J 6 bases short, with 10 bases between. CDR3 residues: CASSRLTPGELFF. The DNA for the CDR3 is TGTGCCAGCAGTCGCTTAACTCCCGGGGAGCTGTTTTTT.